The 27 T cell receptor beta chains below all came from one sample that was sequenced in a study of CD8+ T cells in alopecia areata. Isolated RNA was reverse transcribed into cDNA used as the sequencing template. Generated by immunoSEQ multiplex PCR, the TCRdb table keeps only in-frame clones and is missing some. The sample yields 150,000 or so clones, about three fifths seen once. Sequencing was carried out using CD4+ T cells sorted from blood. These receptors were collected from a human donor in good health.

The chain joins TRBV29-1 to TRBJ2-3, with TRBD2 identical over 8 bases. This CDR3 has 15 residues. V was clipped by 4 bases and J by 1 base; unmatched bases: 7. The germline V gene encodes CDR1 SQVTM and CDR2 ANQGSEA. The CDR3 region is CSVALASGRTDTQYF. For the CDR3, the DNA is TGCAGCGTTGCTCTGGCTAGCGGGCGCACAGATACGCAGTATTTT.

This clone was seen a few times. The chain is built from TRBV6-5 and TRBJ2-7; possibly TRBD1 for D (6 bases). This CDR3 has 15 residues. Trimming stripped 6 bases from V and 4 bases from J, with 19 bases between. CDR1 MNHEY and CDR2 SVGAGI come from the germline V gene. The CDR3 DNA sequence: TGTGCCAGCAGCCCCGACCTACAGGGAACGTACGAGCAGTACTTC. Translating it yields CASSPDLQGTYEQYF.

This clone appeared a few times. The V gene is TRBV9, the J gene TRBJ1-1, with D unclear. V gave up 1 base and J gave up 4 bases, with 11 bases separating them. Germline lookup yields CDR1 SGDLS and CDR2 YYNGEE. This CDR3 contains 14 residues. DNA of the CDR3: TGTGCCAGCAGCGTAACTGGGAGTTCCACTGAAGCTTTCTTT. Translating gives CASSVTGSSTEAFF.

The chain is built from TRBV30 and TRBJ1-2; D remains ambiguous. Trimming pared 1 base from V and 4 bases from J, leaving 13 bases between. This CDR3 has 14 residues. Germline CDR1 is GTSNPN and CDR2 is SVGIG (reference sequence). The CDR3 DNA reads as TGTGCCTGGAGTGAGCAGGCGGGCACCTATGGCTACACCTTC. This gives the protein CAWSEQAGTYGYTF. The whole variable domain, filled in from reference TRBV30 and TRBJ1-2, reads SQTIHQWPATLVQPVGSPLSLECTVEGTSNPNLYWYRQAAGRGLQLLFYSVGIGQISSEVPQNLSASRPQDRQFILSSKKLLLSDSGFYLCAWSEQAGTYGYTFGSGTRLTVV.

The CDR3 nucleotides read TGTGCCTGGAATCGGGGGACTTGGGACGAGCAGTACTTC. Translated: CAWNRGTWDEQYF. This chain connects TRBV30 to TRBJ2-7; weak D call: TRBD2 (6 bases). Trimming removed 4 bases at V and 5 bases at J, with 15 bases between. CDR1 and CDR2 (germline): GTSNPN, SVGIG (reference sequence). The CDR3 has 13 amino acids.

The chain carries TRBV5-1 and TRBJ2-1, with TRBD1 matching over 9 bases. After removal of 6 bases from V and 4 bases from J, the junction contained 8 bases not matched to a gene. The germline CDR1 and CDR2 sequences are SGHRS and YFSETQ. The CDR3 loop spans 15 amino acids. This CDR3 is CASTGTGSPYNEQFF. CDR3 DNA sequence: TGCGCCAGCACCGGGACAGGGAGCCCTTACAATGAGCAGTTCTTC.

There are a few counts of this clone. This rearrangement joins TRBV27 to TRBJ2-1, with D perhaps TRBD2 (6 bases). Trimming took 6 bases from V and 3 from J, leaving 12 bases between them. Germline V gene lookup returns CDR1 MNHEY and CDR2 SMNVEV (reference sequence). The CDR3 totals 14 residues. CDR3 bases: TGTGCCAGCAGCGCCGTAGCGGTCTACAATGAGCAGTTCTTC. It is translated as CASSAVAVYNEQFF.

This chain links TRBV6-5 with TRBJ1-3; D gene ambiguous. The germline V gene has CDR1 MNHEY and CDR2 SVGAGI. The CDR3 has 14 residues. Between the trimmed V and J ends, which lost 6 bases and 0 bases, there was a span of 9 bases. CDR3 nucleotides: TGTGCCAGCAGCCAGACGAACTCTGGAAACACCATATATTTT. Protein product: CASSQTNSGNTIYF.

For the CDR3, the DNA is TGTGCCAGCAGCCAAGAACCCCAAGTTGGGAATGAGCAGTTCTTC. Amino acid sequence: CASSQEPQVGNEQFF. The chain has TRBV4-2 and TRBJ2-1; D not resolved. V dropped 0 bases and J dropped 7 bases, with 13 bases sitting between them. The CDR3 extends over 15 amino acids. Per germline, CDR1 LGHNA and CDR2 YNFKEQ.

The rearrangement joins TRBV30 to TRBJ2-6; D may correspond to TRBD1 or TRBD2 (5 bases each). Per germline, CDR1 GTSNPN and CDR2 SVGIG (reference sequence). The CDR3 extends over 15 amino acids. With 4 bases removed from V and 1 base from J, the gap between germline ends came to 11 bases. The DNA for the CDR3 is TGTGCCTGGAATGAGGGGAGATCTGGGGCCAACGTCCTGACTTTC. Residues: CAWNEGRSGANVLTF.

The chain joins TRBV27 to TRBJ2-1; D call uncertain. The CDR3 length is 15 residues. Germline CDR1 and CDR2: MNHEY and SMNVEV (reference sequence). Deletions cut 5 bases from V and 3 bases from J, with 14 bases between. The CDR3 bases are TGTGCCAGCAGTAATAGCAGGAATTACTACAATGAGCAGTTCTTC. Its protein product is CASSNSRNYYNEQFF.

The V gene is TRBV15, the J gene TRBJ1-4; tentative D call: TRBD1 (5 bases). The V end lost 4 bases, the J end lost 8 bases, and 11 bases lay between the germline ends. Germline loops: CDR1 LNHNV, CDR2 YYDKDF (reference sequence). This CDR3 spans 13 amino acids. As DNA, the CDR3 is TGTGCCACCAGCAACCAGGGAGGCGAAAAACTGTTTTTT. Protein sequence: CATSNQGGEKLFF.

The CDR3 nucleotides are TGCGCCAGCAGCCGGGGACTAGCGGGAGGGCCCGACGAGCAGTACTTC. This encodes CASSRGLAGGPDEQYF. The chain couples TRBV5-1 to TRBJ2-7; 16 bases fit TRBD2. CDR1 is SGHRS, CDR2 YFSETQ, per germline. J gave up 5 bases and V 4 bases, and 6 bases lay outside the gene matches. The CDR3 is 16 amino acids.

The V gene is TRBV29-1, the J gene TRBJ2-2; 8 bases are shared with TRBD2. The CDR3 spans 16 residues. Germline V gives CDR1 SQVTM, CDR2 ANQGSEA. Trimming removed 2 bases from V and 0 bases from J; junction bases left unmatched: 5. The CDR3: CSVELGGGTNTGELFF. DNA of the CDR3: TGCAGCGTTGAACTAGGCGGGGGGACGAACACCGGGGAGCTGTTTTTT.

V is TRBV2 and J is TRBJ2-3; D may be TRBD2 (6 bases). This CDR3 is 17 amino acids long. Germline V gene data show CDR1 as SNHLY and CDR2 as FYNNEI. Between the trimmed V and J ends, which lost 5 bases and 0 bases, there was a span of 18 bases. The CDR3 region is CASSPLVGGRSTDTQYF. CDR3 in DNA: TGTGCCAGCAGTCCGTTGGTCGGGGGTAGGAGCACAGATACGCAGTATTTT.

The CDR3 region has the DNA TGTGCCAGCAGTTTTAGGGGAGGCAATCAGCCCCAGCATTTT. Residues: CASSFRGGNQPQHF. This sequence joins TRBV27 and TRBJ1-5, with TRBD1 as a possible D gene (5 bases). This CDR3 contains 14 residues. The germline gives CDR1 MNHEY, CDR2 SMNVEV (reference sequence). Trimming removed 3 bases from V and 2 bases from J, with 8 bases in between.

In its sample, this clone was seen a few times. CDR3: CSVGGGAGLAGETQYF. The CDR3 DNA follows: TGCAGCGTTGGGGGGGGCGCGGGACTAGCGGGTGAGACCCAGTACTTC. This chain joins TRBV29-1 and TRBJ2-5, with 12 nucleotides matching TRBD2. The CDR3 runs to 16 residues. V lost 4 bases and J lost 5; bases outside the gene matches: 11. CDR1 and CDR2 (germline): SQVTM, ANQGSEA.

The genes are TRBV6-5 and TRBJ1-2, with a weak D call TRBD1 (5 bases). The CDR3 spans 15 residues. The ends were cut back, 2 bases at V and 8 bases at J, with 18 bases in the middle. CDR1 and CDR2 (germline): MNHEY, SVGAGI. The CDR3, as DNA: TGTGCCAGCAGTTACAGCCAGTCAGCAGGGAGAGGCTACACCTTC. Protein sequence: CASSYSQSAGRGYTF.

The gene calls are TRBV7-8 and TRBJ2-5, with D perhaps given as TRBD1 or TRBD2 (6 bases each). Germline lookup yields CDR1 SGHVS and CDR2 FQNEAQ. CDR3 length equals 15 residues. Trimming cost V 6 bases and J 4 bases, with 18 bases left between them. CDR3 loop: CASRRGGYIGETQYF. CDR3 coding DNA: TGTGCCAGCAGGCGAGGGGGGTATATCGGAGAGACCCAGTACTTC.

V and J are TRBV7-9 and TRBJ1-2; possible D gene TRBD1, 6 bases. This CDR3 contains 12 residues. Trimming took off 8 bases at V and 3 bases at J, with 10 bases between the two ends. Germline CDR1 SEHNR, CDR2 FQNEAQ (reference sequence). The CDR3 sequence is CASGRTDYGYTF. The CDR3 DNA reads TGTGCCAGCGGTCGGACAGACTATGGCTACACCTTC.

The chain joins TRBV5-6 to TRBJ2-3, with TRBD2 as a possible D gene (5 bases). Germline V gene lookup returns CDR1 SGHDT and CDR2 YYEEEE. Trimming left V 2 bases short and J 6 bases short, with 10 bases between. The CDR3 runs to 13 residues. In DNA form, the CDR3 reads TGTGCCAGCAGCTTAGTCGGGGTGGATACGCAGTATTTT. Translated: CASSLVGVDTQYF.

The chain carries TRBV7-8 and TRBJ2-7, with D unclear. Germline V gene lookup returns CDR1 SGHVS and CDR2 FQNEAQ. CDR3 length: 14 residues. V was clipped by 1 base and J by 0 bases, with 7 bases between them. The CDR3 nucleotides read TGTGCCAGCAGCTTAGTTACCAGCTCCTACGAGCAGTACTTC. Translation: CASSLVTSSYEQYF.

This clone was detected ten times or more. V usage is TRBV5-1 and J usage is TRBJ2-3; TRBD2 matches at 10 bases. Germline V gene lookup returns CDR1 SGHRS and CDR2 YFSETQ. The CDR3 is 15 amino acids. Germline trimming cut 0 bases from V and 5 bases from J; bases unmatched to any gene: 3. The chain's CDR3 is CASSLASSGRDTQYF. In DNA form, the CDR3 reads TGCGCCAGCAGCTTGGCCTCTAGCGGGAGAGATACGCAGTATTTT.

The J gene is TRBJ1-1, the V gene TRBV5-1, with a weak D call TRBD1 (5 bases). The CDR3 extends over 13 amino acids. Germline assignment: CDR1 SGHRS and CDR2 YFSETQ. Trimming pared 4 bases from V and 8 bases from J, leaving 15 bases between. CDR3 nucleotide sequence: TGCGCCAGCAGCCCTGGTTTGGGGCCGGAAGCTTTCTTT. This codes for CASSPGLGPEAFF.

In its sample, this clone was seen a few times. The CDR3 is CASSSWGQRYGYTF. DNA of the CDR3: TGTGCCAGCAGTTCATGGGGACAGCGCTATGGCTACACCTTC. The chain employs TRBV28 and TRBJ1-2; TRBD1 aligns across 7 bases. The V gene's germline CDR1 is MDHEN and CDR2 SYDVKM. Losses at the gene ends were 4 bases for V and 4 bases for J; bases not matched to a gene: 6. This CDR3 contains 14 residues.

This clone was seen only a few times. The V gene is TRBV7-8, the J gene TRBJ2-7, with TRBD2 matching 7 bases. The CDR3 spans 14 residues. From germline, CDR1 is SGHVS and CDR2 FQNEAQ. J gave up 3 bases and V 1 base, and 3 bases lay outside the gene matches. In DNA, the CDR3 is TGTGCCAGCAGCTTAGGAACTAGCGACTACGAGCAGTACTTC. This codes for CASSLGTSDYEQYF. Complete variable domain (other parts from reference TRBV7-8 and TRBJ2-7): GAGVSQSPRYKVAKRGQDVALRCDPISGHVSLFWYQQALGQGPEFLTYFQNEAQLDKSGLPSDRFFAERPEGSVSTLKIQRTQQEDSAVYLCASSLGTSDYEQYFGPGTRLTVT.

This clone was found many times. The chain carries TRBV5-4 and TRBJ2-2; possible D gene TRBD2, 5 bases. The CDR3 runs to 14 residues. The V gene lost 1 base and the J gene lost 7 bases, with 11 bases spanning the gap. Germline values: CDR1 SGHNT, CDR2 YYREEE (reference sequence). The CDR3 DNA follows: TGTGCCAGCAGCTTGACTAGTGGGGACGGGGAGCTGTTTTTT. Its translation: CASSLTSGDGELFF.